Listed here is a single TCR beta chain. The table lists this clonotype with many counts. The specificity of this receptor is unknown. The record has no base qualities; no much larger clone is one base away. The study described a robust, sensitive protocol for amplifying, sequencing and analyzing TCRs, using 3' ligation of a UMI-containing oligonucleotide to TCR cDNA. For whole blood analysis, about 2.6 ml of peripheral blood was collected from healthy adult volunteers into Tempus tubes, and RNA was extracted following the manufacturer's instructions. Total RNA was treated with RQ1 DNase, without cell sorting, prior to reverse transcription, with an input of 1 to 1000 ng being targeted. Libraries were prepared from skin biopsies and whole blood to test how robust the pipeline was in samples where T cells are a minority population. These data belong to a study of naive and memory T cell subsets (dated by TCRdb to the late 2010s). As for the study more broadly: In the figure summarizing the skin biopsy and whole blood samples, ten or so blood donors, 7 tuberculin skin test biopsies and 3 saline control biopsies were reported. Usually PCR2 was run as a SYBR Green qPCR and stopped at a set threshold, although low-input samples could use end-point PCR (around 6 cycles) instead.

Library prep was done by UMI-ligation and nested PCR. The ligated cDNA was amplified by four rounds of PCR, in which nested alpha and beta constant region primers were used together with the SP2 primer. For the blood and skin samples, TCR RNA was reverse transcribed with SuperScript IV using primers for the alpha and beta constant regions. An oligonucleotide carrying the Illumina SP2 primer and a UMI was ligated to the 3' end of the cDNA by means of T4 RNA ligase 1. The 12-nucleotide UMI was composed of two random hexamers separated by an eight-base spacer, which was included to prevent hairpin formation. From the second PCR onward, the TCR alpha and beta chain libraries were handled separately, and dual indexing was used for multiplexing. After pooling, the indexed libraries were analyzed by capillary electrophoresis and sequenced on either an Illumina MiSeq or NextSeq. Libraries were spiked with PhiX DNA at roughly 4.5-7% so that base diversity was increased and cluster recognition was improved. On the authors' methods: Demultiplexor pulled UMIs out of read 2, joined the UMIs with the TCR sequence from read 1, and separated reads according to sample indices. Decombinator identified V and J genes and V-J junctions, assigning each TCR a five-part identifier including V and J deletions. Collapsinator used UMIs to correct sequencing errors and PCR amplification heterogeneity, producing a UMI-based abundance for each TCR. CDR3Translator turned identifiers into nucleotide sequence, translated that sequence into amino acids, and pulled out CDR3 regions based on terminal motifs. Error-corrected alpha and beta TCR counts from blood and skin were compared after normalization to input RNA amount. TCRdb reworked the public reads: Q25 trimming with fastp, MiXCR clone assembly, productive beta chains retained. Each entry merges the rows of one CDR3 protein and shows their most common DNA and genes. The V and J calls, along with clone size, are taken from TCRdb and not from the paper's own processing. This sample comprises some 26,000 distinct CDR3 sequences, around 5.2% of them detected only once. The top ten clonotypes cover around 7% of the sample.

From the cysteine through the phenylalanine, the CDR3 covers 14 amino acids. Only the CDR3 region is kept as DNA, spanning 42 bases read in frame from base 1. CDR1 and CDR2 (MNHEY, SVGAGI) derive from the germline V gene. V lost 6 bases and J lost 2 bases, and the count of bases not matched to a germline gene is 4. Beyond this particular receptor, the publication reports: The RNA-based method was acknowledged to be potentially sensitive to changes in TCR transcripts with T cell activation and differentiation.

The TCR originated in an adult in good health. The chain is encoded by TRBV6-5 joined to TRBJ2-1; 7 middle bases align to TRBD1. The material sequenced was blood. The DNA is TGTGCCAGCAGAGACAGGGCTACCTACAATGAGCAGTTCTTC. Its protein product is CASRDRATYNEQFF.